Shown below are 28 T cell receptor beta chains from a single sample sequenced in a study of human T cells and chemical hapten exposure. Time point noted: patch test 1, 2 weeks after DPC sensitization. Treatment specified: therapeutic diphenylcyclopropenone sensitization with weekly scalp DPC. TCRdb re-analysed the RACE reads in MiXCR, keeping a single row per CDR3 protein. This table holds roughly 360,000 distinct CDR3 sequences, roughly 4.8% found once. The sample was whole blood, taken in connection with sensitization to the hapten diphenylcyclopropenone (DPC). These receptors were taken from a woman aged 45-65 years with alopecia areata. Some clones in this sample may be carry-over from other donors' samples.

For this clonotype: A much larger clone differs from this one at a single base, so this may be a read error. The chain has TRBV28 and TRBJ1-5; D is possibly TRBD1 (5 bases). The V gene lost 6 bases and the J gene lost 5 bases, with 20 bases spanning the gap. Per the germline V gene, CDR1 is MDHEN and CDR2 is SYDVKM. The CDR3 totals 16 residues. This CDR3 reads CASSPIDGGVDQPQHF. In DNA, the CDR3 is TGTGCCAGCAGCCCCATCGACGGGGGGGTTGATCAGCCCCAGCATTTT.

The CDR3 sequence: CASSQLTANYGYTF. In DNA form, the CDR3 reads TGCGCCAGCAGCCAGTTGACAGCTAACTATGGCTACACCTTC. The V call is TRBV4-3, the J call TRBJ1-2, with D possibly being TRBD1 (5 bases). V was clipped by 3 bases and J by 0 bases, with 8 bases between them. The CDR3 is 14 amino acids. CDR1 LGHNA and CDR2 YSLEER come from the germline V gene.

This clonotype was recorded many times. The chain uses TRBV28 and TRBJ1-1; TRBD1 is a possible D gene (6 bases). Deletions cut 6 bases from V and 11 bases from J, with 16 bases between. CDR3 length: 12 amino acids. Looked up from germline, CDR1 is MDHEN and CDR2 is SYDVKM. Written as DNA, the CDR3 is TGTGCCAGCAGGGGTACAGGGTCGCGGGCTTTCTTT. Encoded protein: CASRGTGSRAFF. Combining the CDR3 with reference TRBV28 and TRBJ1-1 gives the whole variable domain DVKVTQSSRYLVKRTGEKVFLECVQDMDHENMFWYRQDPGLGLRLIYFSYDVKMKEKGDIPEGYSVSREKKERFSLILESASTNQTSMYLCASRGTGSRAFFGQGTRLTVV.

The CDR3 reads CASSPAGGGGEQYF. The CDR3 region has the DNA TGTGCCAGCAGCCCCGCGGGGGGGGGCGGCGAGCAGTACTTC. The V and J genes are TRBV13 and TRBJ2-7; 9 nucleotides agree with TRBD2. CDR1 and CDR2 (germline): PRHDT, FYEKMQ (reference sequence). V lost 5 bases, J lost 6 bases, and 8 bases stayed unmatched. This CDR3 is 14 amino acids long.

This clonotype was detected many times. The V call is TRBV10-3, the J call TRBJ2-3; TRBD2 matches 12 bases. CDR1 is ENHRY and CDR2 is SYGVKD in the germline V gene. This CDR3 comprises 15 residues. Germline trimming cut 7 bases from V and 7 bases from J; bases unmatched to any gene: 9. CDR3 bases: TGTGCCATCACTTCGACTAGCGGGGGCCGGAATACGCAGTATTTT. This gives the protein CAITSTSGGRNTQYF.

V is TRBV2 and J is TRBJ1-4; D gene uncertain. Germline CDR1 and CDR2: SNHLY and FYNNEI. V was clipped by 2 bases and J by 8 bases, with 15 bases between them. This CDR3 contains 15 residues. CDR3 bases: TGTGCCAGCAGTGAAATGTCCGGAGACTCAGAAAAACTGTTTTTT. Translated: CASSEMSGDSEKLFF. The whole variable domain, filled in from reference TRBV2 and TRBJ1-4, reads EPEVTQTPSHQVTQMGQEVILRCVPISNHLYFYWYRQILGQKVEFLVSFYNNEISEKSEIFDDQFSVERPDGSNFTLKIRSTKLEDSAMYFCASSEMSGDSEKLFFGSGTQLSVL.

This clonotype was seen many times. The chain recombines TRBV6-1 with TRBJ2-5, with 12 bases lining up with TRBD2. CDR1 and CDR2 from the germline V gene are MNHNS and SASEGT. This CDR3 has 19 amino acids. V was clipped by 6 bases and J by 4 bases; unmatched bases: 18. The chain's CDR3 is CASRVFSTSGREVGETQYF. CDR3 bases: TGTGCCAGCAGGGTCTTCTCGACTAGCGGGAGAGAGGTCGGAGAGACCCAGTACTTC.

In its sample, this clonotype was seen many times. V and J are TRBV7-2 and TRBJ1-4; D gene uncertain. The CDR3 has 14 residues. CDR1 and CDR2 from the germline V gene are SGHTA and FQGNSA. The V end was cut by 2 bases, the J end by 8 bases, with 12 bases between. CDR3 sequence (DNA): TGTGCCAGCAGCTTACTCCGTACAAGCGAAAAACTGTTTTTT. This gives the protein CASSLLRTSEKLFF.

At least ten counts were recorded for this clonotype. This rearrangement joins TRBV28 to TRBJ2-7, with TRBD1 matching over 8 bases. V shed 5 bases, J shed 5 bases, and the junction held 14 bases outside the gene matches. CDR1 is MDHEN and CDR2 is SYDVKM in the germline V gene. CDR3 size: 16 residues. The DNA for the CDR3 is TGTGCCAGCAGTGCCGGCCAGGGGGCGGGTTGGGACGAGCAGTACTTC. Its protein product is CASSAGQGAGWDEQYF.

This clonotype was observed at least ten times. V and J are TRBV7-2 and TRBJ1-1; tentatively, D is TRBD1 (5 bases). CDR1 and CDR2 from the germline V gene are SGHTA and FQGNSA. V lost 0 bases and J 7 bases, leaving 15 bases between the germline ends. The CDR3 is made up of 15 amino acids. The CDR3 spells CASSLAPGLGNEAFF. The CDR3 DNA reads as TGTGCCAGCAGCTTAGCGCCAGGGCTCGGGAATGAAGCTTTCTTT.

This clonotype showed up many times. The genes are TRBV9 and TRBJ2-1; D is unclear. In germline, CDR1 is SGDLS, CDR2 YYNGEE. This CDR3 comprises 15 residues. The V gene lost 0 bases and the J gene lost 8 bases, with 15 bases spanning the gap. The DNA of the CDR3 is TGTGCCAGCAGCGTAGAAGGTAGCCGCAGCGATGAGCAGTTCTTC. It encodes CASSVEGSRSDEQFF.

This clonotype was recorded many times. The chain has TRBV6-2 or TRBV6-3 and TRBJ2-1; D remains ambiguous. Germline V CDR1 and CDR2: MNHEY, SVGEGT. The length of the CDR3 is 14 residues. The V gene lost 6 bases and the J gene lost 1 base, with 10 bases spanning the gap. The CDR3 sequence: CASRFSSSYNEQFF. Here the CDR3 DNA reads TGTGCCAGCAGGTTTAGCTCTTCCTACAATGAGCAGTTCTTC.

This clonotype was found a few times. The chain carries TRBV6-1 and TRBJ2-3; D possibly uses TRBD1 or TRBD2 (5 bases each). The germline CDR1 and CDR2 sequences are MNHNS and SASEGT. This CDR3 spans 14 amino acids. V lost 11 bases to trimming and J lost 4 bases, with 19 bases between them. CDR3 DNA: TGTGCCCTCAGGGAGCCGAGCCGGGCAGATACGCAGTATTTT. Protein product: CALREPSRADTQYF.

There are many counts of this clonotype. The chain employs TRBV6-1 and TRBJ1-1; weak D call: TRBD1 (5 bases). The CDR3 has 12 residues. CDR1 MNHNS and CDR2 SASEGT come from the germline V gene. V lost 5 bases to trimming and J lost 7 bases, with 11 bases between them. DNA for the CDR3: TGTGCCAGCAGTTCAGGGTCTGGTGAAGCTTTCTTT. Its protein product is CASSSGSGEAFF.

The sample holds many counts of this clonotype. The rearrangement joins TRBV3-1 to TRBJ2-7, with TRBD2 matching over 8 bases. The V gene's germline CDR1 is LGHDT and CDR2 YNNKEL (reference sequence). J was trimmed by 10 bases and V by 1 base; bases with no gene match: 6. The CDR3 length is 13 residues. CDR3 residues: CASSQAGSGDQYF. The CDR3 region has the DNA TGTGCCAGCAGCCAAGCTGGTAGCGGGGACCAGTACTTC.

This clonotype has only a few counts. V gene TRBV5-6 combines with J gene TRBJ2-7; D gene ambiguous. The germline gives CDR1 SGHDT, CDR2 YYEEEE. Trimming took off 5 bases at V and 2 bases at J, with 11 bases between the two ends. This CDR3 has 13 residues. This chain's CDR3 is CASSSFAAYEQYF. In DNA, the CDR3 is TGTGCCAGCAGTTCCTTTGCAGCCTACGAGCAGTACTTC.

The V gene is TRBV7-9, the J gene TRBJ1-1; D gene uncertain. Trimming shortened V by 4 bases and J by 0 bases, and 6 bases separated the two germline ends. Germline CDR1 is SEHNR and CDR2 is FQNEAQ (reference sequence). CDR3 length: 13 amino acids. The DNA of the CDR3 is TGTGCCAGCAGCTCTGAGTTGAACACTGAAGCTTTCTTT. Translated: CASSSELNTEAFF.

The genes are TRBV5-5 and TRBJ1-5, with D possibly being TRBD1 (5 bases). This CDR3 is 22 amino acids long. The V end was cut by 0 bases, the J end by 0 bases, with 28 bases between. In germline, CDR1 is SGHKS, CDR2 YYEKEE (reference sequence). CDR3 DNA sequence: TGTGCCAGCAGCTTGGGAGGGGCCCAGGGCGGTGACTTAAACCTTAGCAATCAGCCCCAGCATTTT. It codes for CASSLGGAQGGDLNLSNQPQHF. The whole variable domain, remainder taken from reference TRBV5-5 and TRBJ1-5, is DAGVTQSPTHLIKTRGQQVTLRCSPISGHKSVSWYQQVLGQGPQFIFQYYEKEERGRGNFPDRFSARQFPNYSSELNVNALLLGDSALYLCASSLGGAQGGDLNLSNQPQHFGDGTRLSIL.

This clonotype was seen ten or more times. The rearrangement joins TRBV7-8 to TRBJ2-3; 11 nucleotides align to TRBD2. CDR1 SGHVS and CDR2 FQNEAQ come from the germline V gene. This CDR3 contains 18 residues. Trimming removed 4 bases from V and 0 bases from J; junction bases left unmatched: 9. CDR3 sequence: CASSWETSGKSSTDTQYF. The CDR3, as DNA: TGTGCCAGCAGCTGGGAGACTAGCGGGAAGTCTAGCACAGATACGCAGTATTTT.

Comments on this clonotype: Since a much larger clone is just one base distant, this may be a read error. This sequence joins TRBV7-9 and TRBJ2-3; the D is unclear. Deletions cut 1 base from V and 5 bases from J, with 4 bases between. In germline, CDR1 is SEHNR, CDR2 FQNEAQ (reference sequence). The CDR3 consists of 12 residues. The DNA for the CDR3 is TGTGCCAGCAGCTTAGTAGTAGATACGCAGTATTTT. Its protein product is CASSLVVDTQYF.

This clonotype was counted ten times or more. V and J are TRBV5-5 and TRBJ2-3, with 9 bases aligning to TRBD2. The CDR3 extends over 15 amino acids. The germline V gene encodes CDR1 SGHKS and CDR2 YYEKEE (reference sequence). The V gene end was trimmed by 0 bases and the J gene end by 6 bases; junction bases not matched to a gene: 5. The CDR3 DNA reads TGTGCCAGCAGCTTGGTCCCTAGCGGGACGGATACGCAGTATTTT. Translation: CASSLVPSGTDTQYF.

The chain carries TRBV4-1 and TRBJ1-4; 7 bases line up with TRBD1. J was trimmed by 8 bases and V by 0 bases; bases with no gene match: 6. The CDR3 has 15 amino acids. In germline, CDR1 is MGHRA, CDR2 YSYEKL. For the CDR3, the DNA is TGCGCCAGCAGCCAAGATCTGGCAGGGGGAGAAAAACTGTTTTTT. Translation: CASSQDLAGGEKLFF.

This clonotype appeared a few times. The chain has TRBV9 and TRBJ1-2, with 8 bases that match TRBD1. Germline values: CDR1 SGDLS, CDR2 YYNGEE. V was pared by 3 bases and J by 4 bases, with 5 bases of the junction left unmatched. The CDR3 is 14 amino acids. The CDR3 DNA sequence: TGTGCCAGCAGCGAATCTACAGGGGGCTATGGCTACACCTTC. Translating gives CASSESTGGYGYTF.

This clonotype has ten or more counts. The chain links TRBV3-1 to TRBJ1-1, with D hard to call. The CDR3 totals 14 residues. The germline V gene encodes CDR1 LGHDT and CDR2 YNNKEL (reference sequence). Trimming took 1 base from V and 1 from J, leaving 7 bases between them. The CDR3: CASSQVGSNTEAFF. CDR3 sequence (DNA): TGTGCCAGCAGCCAAGTTGGATCGAACACTGAAGCTTTCTTT.

This clonotype has at least ten counts. The chain employs TRBV29-1 and TRBJ2-1; TRBD1 matches 8 bases. This CDR3 is built from 15 residues. Germline trimming cut 8 bases from V and 5 bases from J; bases unmatched to any gene: 14. The germline V gene has CDR1 SQVTM and CDR2 ANQGSEA. The CDR3 loop reads CSPTLPRQGNNEQFF. Written as DNA, the CDR3 is TGCAGCCCTACTCTTCCGCGACAGGGGAACAATGAGCAGTTCTTC.

The table lists this clonotype with many counts. The chain joins TRBV29-1 to TRBJ2-1, with D possibly TRBD2 on 5 matching bases. V dropped 7 bases and J dropped 8 bases, with 15 bases sitting between them. Germline V gene data show CDR1 as SQVTM and CDR2 as ANQGSEA. This CDR3 region has 12 residues. The CDR3 here is CSGLLENHEQFF. Written as DNA, the CDR3 is TGCAGCGGCCTACTAGAGAATCATGAGCAGTTCTTC.

This chain connects TRBV20-1 to TRBJ2-1; no reliable D call. Per the germline V gene, CDR1 is DFQATT and CDR2 is SNEGSKA (reference sequence). Trimming removed 2 bases from V and 8 bases from J, with 16 bases in between. This CDR3 contains 14 residues. The CDR3 DNA reads TGCAGTGCTAGACCTAGGGTCCCCTCGGATGAGCAGTTCTTC. Its translation is CSARPRVPSDEQFF.

The rearrangement links TRBV4-3 to TRBJ2-5; D is uncertain. The CDR3 consists of 14 residues. Looked up from germline, CDR1 is LGHNA and CDR2 is YSLEER. The ends were cut back, 3 bases at V and 3 bases at J, with 11 bases in the middle. As DNA, the CDR3 is TGCGCCAGCAGCCACGCACTGAAAGAAGAGACCCAGTACTTC. Translating it yields CASSHALKEETQYF.